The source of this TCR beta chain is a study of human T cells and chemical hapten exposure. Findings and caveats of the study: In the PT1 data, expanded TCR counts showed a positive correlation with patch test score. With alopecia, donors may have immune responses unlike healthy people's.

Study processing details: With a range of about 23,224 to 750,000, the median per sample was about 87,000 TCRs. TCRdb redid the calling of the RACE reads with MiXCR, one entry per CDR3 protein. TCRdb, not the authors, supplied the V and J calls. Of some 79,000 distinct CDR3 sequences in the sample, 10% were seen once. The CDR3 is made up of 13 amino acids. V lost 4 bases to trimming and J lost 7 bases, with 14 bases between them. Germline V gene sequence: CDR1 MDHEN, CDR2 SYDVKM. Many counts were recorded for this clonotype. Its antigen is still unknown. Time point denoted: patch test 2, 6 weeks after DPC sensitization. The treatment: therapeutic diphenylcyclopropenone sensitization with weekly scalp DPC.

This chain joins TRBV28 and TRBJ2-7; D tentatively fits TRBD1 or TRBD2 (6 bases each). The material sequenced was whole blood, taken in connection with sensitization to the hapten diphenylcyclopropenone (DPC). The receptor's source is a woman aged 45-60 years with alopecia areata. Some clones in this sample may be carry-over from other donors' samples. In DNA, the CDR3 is TGTGCCAGCAGTTATGCACGGGGGCGGGAGCAGTACTTC. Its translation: CASSYARGREQYF.